Listed below are T cell receptor beta chains from one sample, sequenced in a study of T cells after yellow fever vaccination. MiXCR was run by TCRdb on the 5' RACE reads, yielding one entry per CDR3 protein. The sample has 150,000 to 200,000 distinct CDR3 sequences; 6% to 7.5% are singletons. Here the sequenced sample was CD4+ T cells sorted from PBMCs, taken about 5 days after the first yellow fever vaccination. All receptors come from a man aged 18 to 30 who received the YFV17D yellow fever vaccine. CDR3s include the opening cysteine and the closing phenylalanine or tryptophan. The order of the fields is clone size, D gene, CDR3 length, V gene, J gene, CDR3 DNA, CDR3 protein. The D gene is left open where the match is weak. Clone size is given for some rows only: seen once, a few or many times, or a class if the clone is expanded.

clone size: many; D gene: NA; CDR3 length: 17; V gene: TRBV19; J gene: TRBJ1-1; CDR3 DNA: TGTGCCAGTAGTAAACAGGGAATTTGGGGAATGAACACTGAAGCTTTCTTT; CDR3 protein: CASSKQGIWGMNTEAFF
clone size: many; D gene: TRBD2; CDR3 length: 17; V gene: TRBV4-3; J gene: TRBJ2-7; CDR3 DNA: TGCGCCAGCAGCCAAGACCCTAGCGGGGGGTCTAGCTACGAGCAGTACTTC; CDR3 protein: CASSQDPSGGSSYEQYF
clone size: many; D gene: TRBD1; CDR3 length: 15; V gene: TRBV4-1; J gene: TRBJ2-5; CDR3 DNA: TGCGCCAGCAGCCAGGCTCCGACAGGGTACGAGACCCAGTACTTC; CDR3 protein: CASSQAPTGYETQYF
clone size: few; D gene: NA; CDR3 length: 15; V gene: TRBV5-1; J gene: TRBJ2-1; CDR3 DNA: TGCGCCAGCAGCTTGGTATCGAGTACCTACAATGAGCAGTTCTTC; CDR3 protein: CASSLVSSTYNEQFF
clone size: many; D gene: NA; CDR3 length: 15; V gene: TRBV4-3; J gene: TRBJ1-2; CDR3 DNA: TGCGCCAGCAGCCAAGAGGGGGGGCCCGGCTATGGCTACACCTTC; CDR3 protein: CASSQEGGPGYGYTF
clone size: many; D gene: NA; CDR3 length: 11; V gene: TRBV7-2; J gene: TRBJ1-2; CDR3 DNA: TGTGCCAGCAGCACAACAAGGGCCCAGACCTTC; CDR3 protein: CASSTTRAQTF
clone size: many; D gene: NA; CDR3 length: 13; V gene: TRBV15; J gene: TRBJ2-2; CDR3 DNA: TGTGCCACCAGCAGGGCGAACACCGGGGAGCTGTTTTTT; CDR3 protein: CATSRANTGELFF
clone size: many; D gene: NA; CDR3 length: 14; V gene: TRBV5-1; J gene: TRBJ1-5; CDR3 DNA: TGCGCCAGCAGCTTGGCGTCCGGATTGGGGGCCCAGCATTTT; CDR3 protein: CASSLASGLGAQHF
clone size: few; D gene: NA; CDR3 length: 12; V gene: TRBV11-2; J gene: TRBJ2-7; CDR3 DNA: TGTGCCAGCAGAACCGGGAGACTGGAGCAGTACTTC; CDR3 protein: CASRTGRLEQYF
clone size: many; D gene: NA; CDR3 length: 16; V gene: TRBV12-3/TRBV12-4; J gene: TRBJ1-4; CDR3 DNA: TGTGCCAGCAGTTTGGGCAGGGCTCCAACTAATGAAAAACTGTTTTTT; CDR3 protein: CASSLGRAPTNEKLFF
clone size: NA; D gene: NA; CDR3 length: 16; V gene: TRBV5-1; J gene: TRBJ2-6; CDR3 DNA: TGCGCCAGCTGCTACGGGACATTCTCGGGGGCCAACGTCCTGACTTTC; CDR3 protein: CASCYGTFSGANVLTF
clone size: NA; D gene: TRBD1; CDR3 length: 16; V gene: TRBV7-9; J gene: TRBJ1-5; CDR3 DNA: TGTGCCAGCAGCTTAGCCAGACAGGGGGCCAATCAGCCCCAGCATTTT; CDR3 protein: CASSLARQGANQPQHF